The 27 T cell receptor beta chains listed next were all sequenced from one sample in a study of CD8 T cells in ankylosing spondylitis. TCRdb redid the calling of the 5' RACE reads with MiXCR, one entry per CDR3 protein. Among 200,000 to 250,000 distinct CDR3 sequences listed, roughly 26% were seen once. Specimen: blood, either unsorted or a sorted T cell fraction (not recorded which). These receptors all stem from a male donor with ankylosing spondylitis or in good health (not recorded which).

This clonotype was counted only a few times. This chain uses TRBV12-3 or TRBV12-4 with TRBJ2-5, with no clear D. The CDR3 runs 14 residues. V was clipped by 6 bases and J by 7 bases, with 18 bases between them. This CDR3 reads CASSTQMTARTQYF. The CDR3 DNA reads TGTGCCAGCAGCACCCAGATGACCGCGAGGACCCAGTACTTC.

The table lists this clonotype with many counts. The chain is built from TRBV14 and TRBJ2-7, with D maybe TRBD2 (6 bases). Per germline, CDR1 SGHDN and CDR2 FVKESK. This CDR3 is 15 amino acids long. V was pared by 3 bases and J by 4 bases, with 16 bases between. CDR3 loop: CASSQGLAGTYEQYF. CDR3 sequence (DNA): TGTGCCAGCAGCCAGGGTCTGGCGGGAACGTACGAGCAGTACTTC.

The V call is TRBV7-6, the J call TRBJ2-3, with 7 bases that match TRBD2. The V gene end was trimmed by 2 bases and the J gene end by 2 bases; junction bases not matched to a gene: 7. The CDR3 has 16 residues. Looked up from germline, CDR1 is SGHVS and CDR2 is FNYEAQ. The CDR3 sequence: CASSLQGGSHTDTQYF. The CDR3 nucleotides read TGTGCCAGCAGCTTACAGGGCGGGAGTCACACAGATACGCAGTATTTT.

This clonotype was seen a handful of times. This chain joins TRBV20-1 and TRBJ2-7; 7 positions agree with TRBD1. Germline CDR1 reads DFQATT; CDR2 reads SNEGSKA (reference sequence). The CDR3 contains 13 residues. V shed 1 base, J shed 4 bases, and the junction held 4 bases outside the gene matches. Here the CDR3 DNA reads TGCAGTGCTAGAGGACAACAGGGGTACGAGCAGTACTTC. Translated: CSARGQQGYEQYF.

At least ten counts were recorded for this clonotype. The CDR3 nucleotides are TGTGCCAGCAGTCGAGACAGGGAAAGCAATCAGCCCCAGCATTTT. It translates to CASSRDRESNQPQHF. The rearrangement joins TRBV4-2 to TRBJ1-5, with 7 bases fitting TRBD1. CDR1 and CDR2 from the germline V gene are LGHNA and YNFKEQ. The CDR3 loop spans 15 amino acids. The trim removed 6 bases at V and 1 base at J, leaving 6 bases unmatched.

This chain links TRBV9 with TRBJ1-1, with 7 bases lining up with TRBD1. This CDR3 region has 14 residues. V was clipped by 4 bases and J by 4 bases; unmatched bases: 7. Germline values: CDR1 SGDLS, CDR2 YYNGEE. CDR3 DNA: TGTGCCAGCAGCCGACAGGGATCGGGCACTGAAGCTTTCTTT. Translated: CASSRQGSGTEAFF. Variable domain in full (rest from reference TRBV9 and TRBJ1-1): DSGVTQTPKHLITATGQRVTLRCSPRSGDLSVYWYQQSLDQGLQFLIQYYNGEERAKGNILERFSAQQFPDLHSELNLSSLELGDSALYFCASSRQGSGTEAFFGQGTRLTVV.

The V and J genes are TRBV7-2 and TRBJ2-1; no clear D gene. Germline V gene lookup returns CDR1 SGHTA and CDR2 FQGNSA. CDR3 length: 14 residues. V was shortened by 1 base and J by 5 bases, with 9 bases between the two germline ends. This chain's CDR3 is CASSLVTAHNEQFF. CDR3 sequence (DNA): TGTGCCAGCAGCTTAGTTACAGCGCACAATGAGCAGTTCTTC.

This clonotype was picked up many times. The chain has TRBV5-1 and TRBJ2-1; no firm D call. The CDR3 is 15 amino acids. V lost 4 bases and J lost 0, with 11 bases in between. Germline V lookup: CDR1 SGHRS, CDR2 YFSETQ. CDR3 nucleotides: TGCGCCAGCAGCCTGTTAGCTGACTCCTACAATGAGCAGTTCTTC. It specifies CASSLLADSYNEQFF.

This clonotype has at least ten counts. Here the CDR3 reads CSALGWAGHYEQYF. The CDR3 nucleotides read TGCAGTGCCCTCGGATGGGCGGGCCACTACGAGCAGTACTTC. The chain couples TRBV20-1 to TRBJ2-7, with a possible D match to TRBD2 (5 bases). Germline V gene lookup returns CDR1 DFQATT and CDR2 SNEGSKA (reference sequence). CDR3 length: 14 residues. Trimming cost V 6 bases and J 3 bases, with 18 bases left between them.

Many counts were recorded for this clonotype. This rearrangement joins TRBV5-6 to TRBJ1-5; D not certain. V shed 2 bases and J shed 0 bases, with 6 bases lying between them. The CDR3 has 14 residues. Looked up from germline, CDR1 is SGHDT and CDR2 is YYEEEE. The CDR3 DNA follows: TGTGCCAGCAGCTTTAGCAATAGCAATCAGCCCCAGCATTTT. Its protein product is CASSFSNSNQPQHF.

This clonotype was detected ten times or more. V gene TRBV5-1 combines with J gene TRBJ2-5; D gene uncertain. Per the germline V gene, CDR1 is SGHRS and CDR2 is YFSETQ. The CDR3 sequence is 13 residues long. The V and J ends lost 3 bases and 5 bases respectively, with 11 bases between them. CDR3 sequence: CASSWGDKETQYF. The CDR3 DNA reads TGCGCCAGCAGCTGGGGTGACAAGGAGACCCAGTACTTC.

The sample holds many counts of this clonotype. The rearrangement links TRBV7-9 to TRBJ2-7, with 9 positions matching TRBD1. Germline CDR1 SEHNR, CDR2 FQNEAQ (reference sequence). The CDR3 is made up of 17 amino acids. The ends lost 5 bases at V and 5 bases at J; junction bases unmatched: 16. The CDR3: CASSVPSPGTGYNEQYF. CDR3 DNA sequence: TGTGCCAGCAGCGTCCCTTCCCCCGGGACAGGGTACAACGAGCAGTACTTC.

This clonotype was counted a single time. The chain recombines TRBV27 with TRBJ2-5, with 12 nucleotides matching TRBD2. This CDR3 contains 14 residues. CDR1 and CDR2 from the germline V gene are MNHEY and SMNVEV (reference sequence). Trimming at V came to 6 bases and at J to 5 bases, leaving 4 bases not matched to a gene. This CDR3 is CASRTSGRWETQYF. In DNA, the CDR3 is TGTGCCAGCAGAACTAGCGGGAGGTGGGAGACCCAGTACTTC.

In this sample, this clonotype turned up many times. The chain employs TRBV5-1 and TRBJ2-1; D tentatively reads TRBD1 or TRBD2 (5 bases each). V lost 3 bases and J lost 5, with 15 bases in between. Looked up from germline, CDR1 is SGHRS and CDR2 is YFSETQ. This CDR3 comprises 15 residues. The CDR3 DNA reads TGCGCCAGCAGCTCATCCGGGACGGCGAACAATGAGCAGTTCTTC. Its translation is CASSSSGTANNEQFF.

For the CDR3, the DNA is TGTGCCAGTAGTACAGGGGGCGTCGGAGCCCACGAGCAGTACTTC. This codes for CASSTGGVGAHEQYF. The V gene is TRBV19, the J gene TRBJ2-7; 8 positions agree with TRBD1. CDR1 is LNHDA and CDR2 is SQIVND in the germline V gene (reference sequence). The CDR3 length is 15 residues. V lost 4 bases to trimming and J lost 5 bases; unmatched junction nucleotides: 10.

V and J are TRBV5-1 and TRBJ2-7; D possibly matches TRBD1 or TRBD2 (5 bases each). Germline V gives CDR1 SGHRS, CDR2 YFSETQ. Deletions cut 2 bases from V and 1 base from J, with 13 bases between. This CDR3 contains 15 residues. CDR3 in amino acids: CASSFNRDASYEQYF. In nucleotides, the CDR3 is TGCGCCAGCAGCTTCAACCGGGACGCGTCCTACGAGCAGTACTTC. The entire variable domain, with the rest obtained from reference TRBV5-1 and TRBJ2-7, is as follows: KAGVTQTPRYLIKTRGQQVTLSCSPISGHRSVSWYQQTPGQGLQFLFEYFSETQRNKGNFPGRFSGRQFSNSRSEMNVSTLELGDSALYLCASSFNRDASYEQYFGPGTRLTVT.

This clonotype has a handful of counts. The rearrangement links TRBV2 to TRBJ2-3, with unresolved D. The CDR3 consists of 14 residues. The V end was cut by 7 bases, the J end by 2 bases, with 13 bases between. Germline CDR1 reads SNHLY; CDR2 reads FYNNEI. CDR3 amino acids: CASILPRITDTQYF. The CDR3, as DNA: TGTGCCAGCATTCTTCCGCGGATCACAGATACGCAGTATTTT. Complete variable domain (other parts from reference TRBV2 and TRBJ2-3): EPEVTQTPSHQVTQMGQEVILRCVPISNHLYFYWYRQILGQKVEFLVSFYNNEISEKSEIFDDQFSVERPDGSNFTLKIRSTKLEDSAMYFCASILPRITDTQYFGPGTRLTVL.

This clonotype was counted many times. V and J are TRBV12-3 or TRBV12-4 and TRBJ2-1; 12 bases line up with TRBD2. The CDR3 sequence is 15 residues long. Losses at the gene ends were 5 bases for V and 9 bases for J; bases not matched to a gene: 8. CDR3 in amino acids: CASSIRLAGDGEQFF. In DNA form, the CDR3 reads TGTGCCAGCAGTATTAGACTAGCGGGGGACGGTGAGCAGTTCTTC.

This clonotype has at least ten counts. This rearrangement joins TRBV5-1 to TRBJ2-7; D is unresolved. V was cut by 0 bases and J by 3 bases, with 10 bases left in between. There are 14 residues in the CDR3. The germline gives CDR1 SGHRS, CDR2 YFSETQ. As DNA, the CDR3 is TGCGCCAGCAGCTTGGGTGGTCCGGGCTACGAGCAGTACTTC. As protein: CASSLGGPGYEQYF.

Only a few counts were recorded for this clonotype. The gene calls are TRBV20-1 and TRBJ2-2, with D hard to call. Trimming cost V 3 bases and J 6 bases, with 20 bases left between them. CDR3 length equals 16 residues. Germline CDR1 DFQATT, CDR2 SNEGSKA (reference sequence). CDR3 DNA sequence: TGCAGTGCTAGTTCAGGCCCCACCTTCTCGGCCGGGGAGCTGTTTTTT. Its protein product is CSASSGPTFSAGELFF.

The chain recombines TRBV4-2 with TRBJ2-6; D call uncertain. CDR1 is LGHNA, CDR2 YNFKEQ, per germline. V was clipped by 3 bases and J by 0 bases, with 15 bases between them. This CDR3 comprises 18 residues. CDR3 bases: TGTGCCAGCAGCCAGGGTGGGCTTAGTAGCTCTGGGGCCAACGTCCTGACTTTC. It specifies CASSQGGLSSSGANVLTF.

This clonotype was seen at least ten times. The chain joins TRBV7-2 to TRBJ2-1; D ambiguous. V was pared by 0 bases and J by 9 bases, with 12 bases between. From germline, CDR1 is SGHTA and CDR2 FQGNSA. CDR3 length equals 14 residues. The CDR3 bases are TGTGCCAGCAGCTTAGCGGCTAGGGCTTTTGAGCAGTTCTTC. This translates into CASSLAARAFEQFF.

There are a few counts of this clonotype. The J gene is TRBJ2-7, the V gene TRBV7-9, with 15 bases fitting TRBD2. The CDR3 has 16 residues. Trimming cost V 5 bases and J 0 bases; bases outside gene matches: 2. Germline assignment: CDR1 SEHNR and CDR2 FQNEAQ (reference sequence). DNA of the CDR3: TGTGCCAGCAGCAAGGGACTAGCGGGAGGCTCCTACGAGCAGTACTTC. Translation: CASSKGLAGGSYEQYF.

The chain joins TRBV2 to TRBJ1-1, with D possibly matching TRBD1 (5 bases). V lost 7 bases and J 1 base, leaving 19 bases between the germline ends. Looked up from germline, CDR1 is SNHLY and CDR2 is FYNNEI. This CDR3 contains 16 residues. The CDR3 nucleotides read TGTGCCAGCACCGTTGGGGCCCGACTTAAGAACACTGAAGCTTTCTTT. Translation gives CASTVGARLKNTEAFF.

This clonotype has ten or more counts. CDR3 DNA sequence: TGTGCCAGCAGCTTACCCGAGCTAGCGAACACAGATACGCAGTATTTT. Amino acid sequence: CASSLPELANTDTQYF. This chain connects TRBV7-6 to TRBJ2-3, with D perhaps matching TRBD2 (6 bases). The germline V and J ends were trimmed by 2 bases and 2 bases, with 14 bases remaining between them. Germline loops: CDR1 SGHVS, CDR2 FNYEAQ. The CDR3 is made up of 16 amino acids.

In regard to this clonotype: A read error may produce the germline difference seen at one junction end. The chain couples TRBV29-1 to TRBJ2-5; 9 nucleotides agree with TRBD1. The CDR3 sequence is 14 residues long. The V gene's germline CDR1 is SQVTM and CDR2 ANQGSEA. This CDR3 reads CSAEAGTGKEAQYF. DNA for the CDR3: TGCAGCGCCGAGGCCGGGACAGGGAAAGAGGCCCAGTACTTC.

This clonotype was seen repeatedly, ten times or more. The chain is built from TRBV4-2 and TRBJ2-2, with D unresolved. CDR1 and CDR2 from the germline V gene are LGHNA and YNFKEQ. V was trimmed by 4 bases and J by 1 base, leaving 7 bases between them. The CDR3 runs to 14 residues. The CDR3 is CASSPRMNTGELFF. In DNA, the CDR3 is TGTGCCAGCAGCCCCCGGATGAACACCGGGGAGCTGTTTTTT.